The rows below give T cell receptor beta chains drawn from one sample of a study of cytomegalovirus exposure and HLA in healthy donors. Assay: immunoSEQ multiplex PCR; the TCRdb copy retains only in-frame clones and omits some. The data show 250,000 to 350,000 clones, with over 70% seen just once and roughly 0.31% held by the top ten. Material: PBMCs. These receptors were taken from a girl aged 2-15 years in good health and CMV-seronegative. The conserved cysteine and the conserved F or W are not part of the CDR3 here. A clone size is listed for some rows: how often the clone was seen (once, few, many), or a class if it is expanded.

clone size	V gene	CDR3 protein
.	TRBV6-1	ASSEGGITGDEKLF
.	TRBV7-6	ASSRKTGGTEAF
once	TRBV4-2	ASSEERRRNTEAF
.	TRBV7-9	ASSPIGRATEQF
.	TRBV5-6	ASSLAQAYGYT
few	TRBV7-6	ASSLALTESTDTQY
.	TRBV28	ASSLFWSPSSYEQY
.	TRBV5-1	ASSPEFSGDGYT
.	TRBV28	ASRGHISNQPQH
.	TRBV18	ASSPGEYTEAF
.	TRBV28	ASRSGAQTYEQY
.	TRBV4-2	ASSEVSFYEQY
.	TRBV28	ASSLMAKLF
.	TRBV9	ASSGTHSQETQY
.	TRBV4-2	ASSHRLAGGPRPELF
.	TRBV27	ASHVGPGLAPITDTQY
.	TRBV7-8	ASSFISGAGEIFTEAF
once	TRBV9	ASSVAAGREDTQY
.	TRBV7-2	ASSPYGTENTEAF
.	TRBV9	ASSVPRTGMDEQF
.	TRBV29-1	SVQTTSTPQY
once	TRBV28	ASSLQGLAGVGLAKNIQY
.	TRBV18	ASSPASVNDYGYT
.	TRBV6-1	ASRHRTGLSHEQY
.	TRBV28	ASSLPSGRAHDEQY
.	TRBV19	ASSIGGLAGGPNTGELF
few	TRBV6-6	ASSYSRRPNTEAF
.	TRBV30	AWSVEAGGRGGELF
.	TRBV7-3	ASSSDTSGRGELF
.	TRBV5-1	ASSLAGSGLNEQF
few	TRBV6-5	ASSQTGAFNQPQH
.	TRBV6-5	ASTVQGGNNEQF